Following are 10 T cell receptor beta chains from one sample sequenced in a study of blood T cell repertoires in COVID-19. The protocol was immunoSEQ multiplex PCR, while the TCRdb copy is restricted to in-frame clones and leaves out a portion. The sample records fewer than 500,000 clones, approximately 90% being singletons. The sequencing sample was made of PBMCs or T cells enriched from blood (not recorded which). The receptor source for this set is a woman under 30 with acute COVID-19.

This chain uses TRBV7-9 with TRBJ2-7, with D possibly being TRBD2 (5 bases). V was cut by 3 bases and J by 5 bases, with 11 bases left in between. The CDR3 consists of 13 residues. Germline CDR1 and CDR2: SEHNR and FQNEAQ (reference sequence). The CDR3 here is CASSLRDFDEQYF. DNA of the CDR3: TGTGCCAGCAGCTTGAGGGATTTCGACGAGCAGTACTTC. The full variable domain, completed using reference TRBV7-9 and TRBJ2-7, is DTGVSQNPRHKITKRGQNVTFRCDPISEHNRLYWYRQTLGQGPEFLTYFQNEAQLEKSRLLSDRFSAERPKGSFSTLEIQRTEQGDSAMYLCASSLRDFDEQYFGPGTRLTVT.

The rearrangement links TRBV7-6 to TRBJ2-5; possibly TRBD1 for D (6 bases). CDR3 size: 16 residues. Trimming left V 2 bases short and J 1 base short, with 14 bases between. Germline V gene sequence: CDR1 SGHVS, CDR2 FNYEAQ. DNA of the CDR3: TGTGCCAGCAGCTTACAGGCAGGGGTAACCCAAGAGACCCAGTACTTC. Translating it yields CASSLQAGVTQETQYF.

V usage is TRBV5-6 and J usage is TRBJ1-6, with a tentative D call TRBD1 (6 bases). The V gene lost 2 bases and the J gene lost 6 bases, with 12 bases spanning the gap. Germline lookup yields CDR1 SGHDT and CDR2 YYEEEE. The CDR3 has 15 amino acids. The CDR3 DNA follows: TGTGCCAGCAGCTTTCTAGGGGGTAGTAATTCACCCCTCCACTTT. This sequence encodes CASSFLGGSNSPLHF.

Remarks on this clone: This sample includes further DNA sequences coding for the same CDR3. V gene TRBV27 combines with J gene TRBJ1-5, with D uncertain. The germline CDR1 and CDR2 sequences are MNHEY and SMNVEV (reference sequence). V lost 9 bases, J lost 2 bases, and 8 bases lay in between. This CDR3 contains 12 residues. CDR3 sequence (DNA): TGTGCCAGTGGAGAGGGCAATCAGCCCCAGCATTTT. Translated, it gives CASGEGNQPQHF.

The chain combines TRBV7-9 with TRBJ2-5, with 10 nucleotides matching TRBD2. CDR3 size: 14 residues. After removal of 4 bases from V and 5 bases from J, the junction contained 4 bases not matched to a gene. Looked up from germline, CDR1 is SEHNR and CDR2 is FQNEAQ (reference sequence). The CDR3 protein is CASSSSGGDETQYF. The CDR3, as DNA: TGTGCCAGCAGCTCCAGCGGGGGGGATGAGACCCAGTACTTC.

The V call is TRBV19, the J call TRBJ2-5, with TRBD2 identical over 7 bases. Germline values: CDR1 LNHDA, CDR2 SQIVND (reference sequence). The CDR3 is 15 residues long. V was clipped by 1 base and J by 2 bases; unmatched bases: 4. CDR3 DNA: TGTGCCAGTAGTATAGGGTGGGGGGGGCAAGAGACCCAGTACTTC. This encodes CASSIGWGGQETQYF. Based on the CDR3 plus reference TRBV19 and TRBJ2-5, the full variable domain is DGGITQSPKYLFRKEGQNVTLSCEQNLNHDAMYWYRQDPGQGLRLIYYSQIVNDFQKGDIAEGYSVSREKKESFPLTVTSAQKNPTAFYLCASSIGWGGQETQYFGPGTRLLVL.

In this sample, this clone turned up once. The chain carries TRBV27 and TRBJ2-5; no clear D gene. Germline-derived CDR1 and CDR2 are MNHEY and SMNVEV (reference sequence). CDR3 length equals 14 residues. V was cut by 5 bases and J by 5 bases, with 15 bases left in between. CDR3 in amino acids: CASSPYSARETQYF. In nucleotides, the CDR3 is TGTGCCAGCAGTCCTTATAGTGCGAGGGAGACCCAGTACTTC.

This clone was recorded a few times. V gene TRBV30 combines with J gene TRBJ2-4; 7 bases align to TRBD2. CDR1 and CDR2 (germline): GTSNPN, SVGIG (reference sequence). Trimming removed 2 bases from V and 1 base from J; junction bases left unmatched: 2. CDR3 length equals 14 residues. The CDR3 bases are TGTGCCTGGAGTTTCGGGGGGGCCAAAAACATTCAGTACTTC. This gives the protein CAWSFGGAKNIQYF. The variable domain in full, completed from reference TRBV30 and TRBJ2-4, reads SQTIHQWPATLVQPVGSPLSLECTVEGTSNPNLYWYRQAAGRGLQLLFYSVGIGQISSEVPQNLSASRPQDRQFILSSKKLLLSDSGFYLCAWSFGGAKNIQYFGAGTRLSVL.

The rearrangement links TRBV9 to TRBJ2-2; tentatively, D is TRBD1 (5 bases). There are 17 residues in the CDR3. CDR1 is SGDLS, CDR2 YYNGEE, per germline. V was pared by 4 bases and J by 1 base, with 17 bases between. The CDR3 DNA reads TGTGCCAGCAGCCGTCCCCGGCAGGGCGTGAACACCGGGGAGCTGTTTTTT. It codes for CASSRPRQGVNTGELFF. The full variable domain, with the rest looked up from reference TRBV9 and TRBJ2-2, is DSGVTQTPKHLITATGQRVTLRCSPRSGDLSVYWYQQSLDQGLQFLIQYYNGEERAKGNILERFSAQQFPDLHSELNLSSLELGDSALYFCASSRPRQGVNTGELFFGEGSRLTVL.

The chain links TRBV14 to TRBJ1-1; no definite D call. CDR1 is SGHDN and CDR2 is FVKESK in the germline V gene. V lost 1 base and J lost 8, with 8 bases in between. The CDR3 has 12 residues. The CDR3 nucleotides are TGTGCCAGCAGCCAAGCCAGGTTCGAAGCTTTCTTT. It yields the protein CASSQARFEAFF.